The 30 T cell receptor beta chains in this list originate from one sample, sequenced in a study of OX40 agonist ivuxolimab in advanced cancers. The table came from immunoSEQ multiplex PCR; TCRdb's copy has only in-frame clones and leaves some out. The sample includes some 77,000 clones, around 92% of them seen just once. This sample comprised CD4+ or CD8+ T cells sorted from blood, obtained in a trial of the OX40 agonist ivuxolimab. The receptors were sampled from an adult with an advanced solid tumor such as melanoma, head and neck, liver or kidney cancer.

This clone was seen once. The chain has TRBV5-1 and TRBJ2-7; a weak D match, TRBD1 (5 bases). The germline V and J ends were trimmed by 0 bases and 1 base, with 8 bases remaining between them. The CDR3 loop spans 14 amino acids. The germline gives CDR1 SGHRS, CDR2 YFSETQ. The CDR3 DNA reads as TGCGCCAGCAGCTTGGGCAGGGAATCCTACGAGCAGTACTTC. This codes for CASSLGRESYEQYF.

V usage is TRBV4-3 and J usage is TRBJ2-7, with D possibly being TRBD2 (5 bases). The V and J ends lost 0 bases and 4 bases respectively, with 13 bases between them. The CDR3 is 15 residues long. Per the germline V gene, CDR1 is LGHNA and CDR2 is YSLEER. The CDR3 protein is CASSQDPAGGYEQYF. CDR3 bases: TGCGCCAGCAGCCAAGATCCCGCAGGCGGGTACGAGCAGTACTTC.

The rearrangement joins TRBV9 to TRBJ1-1, with D possibly being TRBD1 (5 bases). Trimming shortened V by 0 bases and J by 6 bases, and 9 bases separated the two germline ends. Germline V gene sequence: CDR1 SGDLS, CDR2 YYNGEE. The CDR3 is 13 residues long. The CDR3 bases are TGTGCCAGCAGCGTAGTGGGGGAATCTGAAGCTTTCTTT. Its translation is CASSVVGESEAFF.

The chain carries TRBV14 and TRBJ1-5; D unresolved. V was pared by 7 bases and J by 2 bases, with 18 bases between. This CDR3 comprises 16 residues. Germline values: CDR1 SGHDN, CDR2 FVKESK. The CDR3 nucleotides read TGTGCCAGCACCCCCAGATCGACCTTCCGCAATCAGCCCCAGCATTTT. It codes for CASTPRSTFRNQPQHF.

V usage is TRBV5-1 and J usage is TRBJ2-7, with D perhaps matching TRBD2 (5 bases). The CDR3 sequence is 11 residues long. From germline, CDR1 is SGHRS and CDR2 YFSETQ. V lost 2 bases to trimming and J lost 12 bases, with 12 bases between them. CDR3 loop: CASSFGETRYF. The CDR3 region has the DNA TGCGCCAGCAGCTTCGGGGAGACCCGGTACTTC.

The chain couples TRBV30 to TRBJ2-3; TRBD2 aligns across 9 bases. Germline CDR1 and CDR2: GTSNPN and SVGIG (reference sequence). J gave up 4 bases and V 0 bases, and 5 bases lay outside the gene matches. The length of the CDR3 is 15 residues. CDR3 nucleotide sequence: TGTGCCTGGAGTGTAGGGCGGGGGGGCCCAGATACGCAGTATTTT. The encoded protein is CAWSVGRGGPDTQYF. The complete variable domain, with remaining parts taken from reference TRBV30 and TRBJ2-3, reads SQTIHQWPATLVQPVGSPLSLECTVEGTSNPNLYWYRQAAGRGLQLLFYSVGIGQISSEVPQNLSASRPQDRQFILSSKKLLLSDSGFYLCAWSVGRGGPDTQYFGPGTRLTVL.

The chain has TRBV27 and TRBJ2-7, with 7 positions matching TRBD1. Germline assignment: CDR1 MNHEY and CDR2 SMNVEV (reference sequence). The CDR3 is made up of 13 amino acids. Unmatched junction bases numbered 3, after V lost 5 bases and J lost 2 bases. The CDR3 spells CASSADRTYEQYF. CDR3 nucleotides: TGTGCCAGCAGTGCGGACAGGACCTACGAGCAGTACTTC.

The chain recombines TRBV7-9 with TRBJ2-5, with D possibly matching TRBD1 (6 bases). Trimming took 4 bases from V and 3 from J, leaving 12 bases between them. The CDR3 contains 14 residues. CDR1 is SEHNR and CDR2 is FQNEAQ in the germline V gene (reference sequence). The CDR3 bases are TGTGCCAGCAGCTCTCGGGACACTGAAGAGACCCAGTACTTC. This codes for CASSSRDTEETQYF.

This chain links TRBV9 with TRBJ1-4, with D tentatively TRBD1 (6 bases). Per germline, CDR1 SGDLS and CDR2 YYNGEE. This CDR3 spans 14 amino acids. V was shortened by 5 bases and J by 7 bases, with 15 bases between the two germline ends. The CDR3 protein is CASSEAAGAEKLFF. The CDR3 DNA sequence: TGTGCCAGCAGTGAGGCGGCAGGGGCTGAAAAACTGTTTTTT. Together with reference TRBV9 and TRBJ1-4, the CDR3 gives the full variable domain: DSGVTQTPKHLITATGQRVTLRCSPRSGDLSVYWYQQSLDQGLQFLIQYYNGEERAKGNILERFSAQQFPDLHSELNLSSLELGDSALYFCASSEAAGAEKLFFGSGTQLSVL.

As concerns this clone: The junction departs from the called germline gene at one end, perhaps through a read error. The J gene is TRBJ2-1, the V gene TRBV5-8, with D perhaps being TRBD1 or TRBD2 (5 bases each). This CDR3 comprises 13 residues. From germline, CDR1 is SGHTS and CDR2 YDEGEE. The CDR3 DNA reads TGTGCCGGCAGGGTACGGGGCTACAATGAGCAGTTCTTC. It yields the protein CAGRVRGYNEQFF.

The chain links TRBV2 to TRBJ2-7; D is undetermined. V lost 0 bases, J lost 4 bases, and 13 bases lay in between. The CDR3 sequence is 15 residues long. The germline CDR1 and CDR2 sequences are SNHLY and FYNNEI. Here the CDR3 DNA reads TGTGCCAGCAGTGAAGCTCGACCCCAAACGTACGAGCAGTACTTC. This translates into CASSEARPQTYEQYF.

The chain carries TRBV7-6 and TRBJ1-1; perhaps TRBD1 as D (6 bases). The CDR3 contains 14 residues. The germline V and J ends were trimmed by 3 bases and 1 base, with 9 bases remaining between them. In germline, CDR1 is SGHVS, CDR2 FNYEAQ. CDR3 sequence reads: CASSFQGRNTEAFF. The CDR3 DNA sequence: TGTGCCAGCAGCTTCCAGGGGCGGAACACTGAAGCTTTCTTT.

CDR3 protein: CASSFPEGATTNEKLFF. CDR3 sequence (DNA): TGCGCCAGCAGCTTTCCAGAGGGCGCTACAACTAATGAAAAACTGTTTTTT. This sequence joins TRBV5-1 and TRBJ1-4; D remains ambiguous. CDR3 size: 17 residues. V was trimmed by 2 bases and J by 0 bases, leaving 14 bases between them. Germline V gives CDR1 SGHRS, CDR2 YFSETQ.

The chain uses TRBV11-2 and TRBJ2-3; 9 nucleotides line up with TRBD1. CDR1 and CDR2 (germline): SGHAT, FQNNGV. This CDR3 is 14 amino acids long. V lost 4 bases to trimming and J lost 4 bases; unmatched junction nucleotides: 3. In DNA, the CDR3 is TGTGCCAGCAGCTCAACAGGGGGCGCAGATACGCAGTATTTT. Protein: CASSSTGGADTQYF.

The V and J genes are TRBV19 and TRBJ2-5, with D possibly TRBD2 on 5 matching bases. This CDR3 is 14 amino acids long. V lost 3 bases, J lost 1 base, and 9 bases lay in between. Germline V gene lookup returns CDR1 LNHDA and CDR2 SQIVND (reference sequence). The CDR3 nucleotides are TGTGCCAGTAGTATCATTCGGGGCCAAGAGACCCAGTACTTC. As protein: CASSIIRGQETQYF.

This chain joins TRBV18 and TRBJ2-2, with D unclear. The germline V gene encodes CDR1 KGHSH and CDR2 LQKENI. The ends were cut back, 5 bases at V and 1 base at J, with 11 bases in the middle. The CDR3 spans 15 residues. The CDR3 loop reads CASSARQENTGELFF. The DNA of the CDR3 is TGTGCCAGCTCAGCCCGTCAGGAGAACACCGGGGAGCTGTTTTTT.

The CDR3 sequence is CASSELDNTEIQETQYF. The CDR3 DNA is TGTGCCAGCAGTGAATTGGACAATACCGAAATCCAAGAGACCCAGTACTTC. The rearrangement links TRBV6-1 to TRBJ2-5, with a tentative D call TRBD1 (5 bases). Per germline, CDR1 MNHNS and CDR2 SASEGT. Trimming removed 2 bases at V and 1 base at J, with 17 bases between. This CDR3 region has 17 residues.

As to this clone: This same CDR3 is encoded by further DNA sequences in the sample. The rearrangement links TRBV13 to TRBJ2-7; 11 nucleotides line up with TRBD1. The CDR3 totals 14 residues. Germline CDR1 and CDR2: PRHDT and FYEKMQ (reference sequence). V lost 6 bases to trimming and J lost 2 bases; unmatched junction nucleotides: 3. CDR3 protein: CASRPGQGAYEQYF. CDR3 nucleotides: TGTGCCAGCAGACCGGGACAGGGGGCCTACGAGCAGTACTTC.

The J gene is TRBJ2-1, the V gene TRBV5-6, with 8 bases fitting TRBD2. This CDR3 has 18 residues. V trimming: 0 bases; J trimming: 4 bases; junction bases outside the gene matches: 12. Germline CDR1 reads SGHDT; CDR2 reads YYEEEE. In nucleotides, the CDR3 is TGTGCCAGCAGCTTGGGGGCCGCTGCGGGGGGCCAGTACAATGAGCAGTTCTTC. This sequence encodes CASSLGAAAGGQYNEQFF.

This chain connects TRBV7-3 to TRBJ2-7, with D possibly TRBD1 on 6 matching bases. CDR1 and CDR2 from the germline V gene are SGHTA and FQGTGA. The CDR3 totals 13 residues. V was trimmed by 5 bases and J by 5 bases, leaving 13 bases between them. The CDR3 region is CASSRATGNEQYF. The CDR3 DNA is TGTGCCAGCAGCCGAGCAACAGGGAACGAGCAGTACTTC. The variable domain in full, completed from reference TRBV7-3 and TRBJ2-7, reads GAGVSQTPSNKVTEKGKYVELRCDPISGHTALYWYRQSLGQGPEFLIYFQGTGAADDSGLPNDRFFAVRPEGSVSTLKIQRTERGDSAVYLCASSRATGNEQYFGPGTRLTVT.

V and J are TRBV27 and TRBJ1-5, with a weak D call TRBD1 (5 bases). Germline CDR1 and CDR2: MNHEY and SMNVEV (reference sequence). The CDR3 runs to 15 residues. Trimming stripped 2 bases from V and 2 bases from J, with 10 bases between. CDR3 residues: CASSLQGAGNQPQHF. DNA of the CDR3: TGTGCCAGCAGTTTACAAGGGGCTGGCAATCAGCCCCAGCATTTT.

The rearrangement links TRBV2 to TRBJ1-1, with 8 positions matching TRBD1. Unmatched junction bases numbered 3, after V lost 5 bases and J lost 4 bases. From germline, CDR1 is SNHLY and CDR2 FYNNEI. This CDR3 has 13 residues. Here the CDR3 reads CASSLTGVTEAFF. CDR3 nucleotide sequence: TGTGCCAGCAGTTTGACAGGGGTCACTGAAGCTTTCTTT. Based on the CDR3 plus reference TRBV2 and TRBJ1-1, the full variable domain is EPEVTQTPSHQVTQMGQEVILRCVPISNHLYFYWYRQILGQKVEFLVSFYNNEISEKSEIFDDQFSVERPDGSNFTLKIRSTKLEDSAMYFCASSLTGVTEAFFGQGTRLTVV.

The V call is TRBV9, the J call TRBJ2-1; 10 positions agree with TRBD2. This CDR3 is built from 17 residues. Germline-derived CDR1 and CDR2 are SGDLS and YYNGEE. V shed 4 bases, J shed 1 base, and the junction held 8 bases outside the gene matches. The CDR3 here is CASSPHTSGVSYNEQFF. In DNA form, the CDR3 reads TGTGCCAGCAGCCCCCATACTAGCGGGGTATCCTACAATGAGCAGTTCTTC.

The chain has TRBV5-6 and TRBJ2-3; perhaps TRBD2 as D (5 bases). The CDR3 loop spans 15 amino acids. CDR1 is SGHDT, CDR2 YYEEEE, per germline. V lost 0 bases and J 6 bases, leaving 14 bases between the germline ends. The CDR3 sequence: CASSLVGRAGDTQYF. In DNA, the CDR3 is TGTGCCAGCAGCTTGGTAGGGCGCGCGGGCGATACGCAGTATTTT.

The chain is built from TRBV10-2 and TRBJ2-7, with D possibly matching TRBD2 (5 bases). This CDR3 has 14 residues. The germline V gene encodes CDR1 WSHSY and CDR2 SAAADI. V shed 5 bases and J shed 2 bases, with 13 bases lying between them. The CDR3 sequence is CASSYSVPAYEQYF. The CDR3 coding sequence is TGCGCCAGCAGTTATAGCGTCCCTGCCTACGAGCAGTACTTC.

The chain combines TRBV4-3 with TRBJ1-1, with 7 nucleotides matching TRBD1. CDR3 length: 15 amino acids. Germline loops: CDR1 LGHNA, CDR2 YSLEER. The V and J ends lost 3 bases and 0 bases, in that order; junction bases with no gene match: 4. CDR3 in DNA: TGCGCCAGCAGCCAGCTACAGGGGATGAACACTGAAGCTTTCTTT. Translation: CASSQLQGMNTEAFF.

V usage is TRBV29-1 and J usage is TRBJ2-2; the D is unclear. The CDR3 spans 14 residues. Germline values: CDR1 SQVTM, CDR2 ANQGSEA. V was cut by 1 base and J by 1 base, with 7 bases left in between. The CDR3 spells CSVEGAGNTGELFF. CDR3 DNA sequence: TGCAGCGTTGAAGGAGCAGGGAACACCGGGGAGCTGTTTTTT.

The chain combines TRBV19 with TRBJ1-1; D is unclear. Germline assignment: CDR1 LNHDA and CDR2 SQIVND (reference sequence). Trimming took 5 bases from V and 9 from J, leaving 7 bases between them. The CDR3 has 10 amino acids. Here the CDR3 reads CASSGEKAFF. CDR3 DNA sequence: TGTGCCAGTAGTGGGGAAAAAGCTTTCTTT.

Notes on this clone: Other DNA sequences from this sample encode an identical CDR3 as well. V and J are TRBV27 and TRBJ2-1; 14 bases match TRBD2. Germline CDR1 reads MNHEY; CDR2 reads SMNVEV (reference sequence). The V segment lost 5 bases and the J segment 3 bases; nucleotides outside the gene matches: 3. The CDR3 has 16 amino acids. The CDR3 region is CASSPGTSGSYNEQFF. The CDR3 nucleotides read TGTGCCAGCAGTCCCGGGACTAGCGGGAGCTACAATGAGCAGTTCTTC.

V usage is TRBV19 and J usage is TRBJ2-1; maybe TRBD1 (5 bases). In germline, CDR1 is LNHDA, CDR2 SQIVND (reference sequence). Trimming took 2 bases from V and 4 from J, leaving 9 bases between them. The CDR3 extends over 14 amino acids. CDR3 residues: CASSIRDRYNEQFF. DNA for the CDR3: TGTGCCAGTAGTATAAGAGACAGATACAATGAGCAGTTCTTC.